The source of this T cell receptor (beta chain) is a study of cytomegalovirus exposure and HLA in healthy donors. Study-wide findings and caveats: Most TCR sequences proved rare, with some public TCRs found in many donors. The TCR clusters that emerged in the first cohort tended, a later analysis found, to co-occur in the 120 or so validation repertoires. A list of about 180 TCR beta chains associated with cytomegalovirus was given.

This table comes from immunoSEQ multiplex PCR, and its TCRdb copy is limited to in-frame clones, with some not included. The sample shows approximately 150,000 clones, around nine tenths of them seen only once. The donors were in the roughly 120-subject validation cohort, distinct from the approximately 700-subject first cohort. Turning to this clone: What it binds is not known.

Trimming removed 6 bases from V and 3 bases from J, with 15 bases in between. The CDR3 consists of 14 residues. Germline V gene data show CDR1 as WNHNN and CDR2 as SYGVQD (reference sequence). The sequenced sample was PBMCs. The chain combines TRBV10-1 with TRBJ2-7; possible D gene TRBD1, 5 bases. The source is a woman aged 25-40 years in good health and CMV-seronegative. The CDR3 here is CASRLWQGLYEQYF. In nucleotides, the CDR3 is TGCGCCAGCAGATTGTGGCAGGGCCTCTACGAGCAGTACTTC.